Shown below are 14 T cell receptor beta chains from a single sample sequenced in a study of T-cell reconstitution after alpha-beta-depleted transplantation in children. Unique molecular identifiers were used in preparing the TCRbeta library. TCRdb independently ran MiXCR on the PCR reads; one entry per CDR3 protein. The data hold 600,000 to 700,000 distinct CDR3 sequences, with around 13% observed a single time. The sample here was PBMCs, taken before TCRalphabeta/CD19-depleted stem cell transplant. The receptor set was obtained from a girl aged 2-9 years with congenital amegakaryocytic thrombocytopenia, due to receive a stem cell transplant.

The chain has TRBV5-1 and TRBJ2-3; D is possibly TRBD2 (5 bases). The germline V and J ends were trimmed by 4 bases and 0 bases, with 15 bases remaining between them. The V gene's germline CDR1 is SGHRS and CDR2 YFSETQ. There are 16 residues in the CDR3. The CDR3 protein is CASSAAGLGSTDTQYF. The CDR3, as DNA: TGCGCCAGCAGCGCGGCAGGACTGGGGAGCACAGATACGCAGTATTTT.

CDR3 residues: CASSQDGHPGQYALYGYTF. DNA for the CDR3: TGTGCCAGCAGCCAAGATGGGCATCCCGGACAATACGCGCTCTATGGCTACACCTTC. The genes are TRBV4-2 and TRBJ1-2; TRBD1 might be the D (5 bases). Trimming removed 0 bases at V and 4 bases at J, with 24 bases between. CDR1 is LGHNA, CDR2 YNFKEQ, per germline. This CDR3 is built from 19 residues.

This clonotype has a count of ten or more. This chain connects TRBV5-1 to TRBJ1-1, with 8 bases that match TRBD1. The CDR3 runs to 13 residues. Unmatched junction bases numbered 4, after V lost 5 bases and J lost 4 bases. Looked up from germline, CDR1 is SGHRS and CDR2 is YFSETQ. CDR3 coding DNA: TGCGCCAGCAGACGGACAGGGTTCACTGAAGCTTTCTTT. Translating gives CASRRTGFTEAFF.

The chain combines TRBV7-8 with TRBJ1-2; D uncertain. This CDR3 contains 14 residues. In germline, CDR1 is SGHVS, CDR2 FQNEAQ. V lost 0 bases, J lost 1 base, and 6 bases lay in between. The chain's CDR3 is CASSLAVVNYGYTF. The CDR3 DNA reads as TGTGCCAGCAGCTTAGCTGTGGTTAACTATGGCTACACCTTC.

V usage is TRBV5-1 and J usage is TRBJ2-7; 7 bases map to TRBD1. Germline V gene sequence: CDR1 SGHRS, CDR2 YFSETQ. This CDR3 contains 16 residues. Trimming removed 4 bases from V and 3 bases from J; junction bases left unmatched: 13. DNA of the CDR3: TGCGCCAGCAGCCAAGGGACAGCCCAAAGGGTCTACGAGCAGTACTTC. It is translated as CASSQGTAQRVYEQYF.

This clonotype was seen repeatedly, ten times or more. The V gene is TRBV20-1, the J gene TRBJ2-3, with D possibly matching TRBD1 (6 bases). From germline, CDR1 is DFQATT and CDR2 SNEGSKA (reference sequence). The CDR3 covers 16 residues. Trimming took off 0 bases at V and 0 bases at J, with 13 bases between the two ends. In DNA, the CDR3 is TGCAGTGCTAGAGATGGACGACAGGTTAGCACAGATACGCAGTATTTT. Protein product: CSARDGRQVSTDTQYF.

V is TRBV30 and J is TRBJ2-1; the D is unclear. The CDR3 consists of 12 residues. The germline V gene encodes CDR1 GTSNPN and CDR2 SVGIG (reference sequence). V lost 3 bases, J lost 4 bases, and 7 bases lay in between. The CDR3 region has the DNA TGTGCCTGGAGGATAAATTACAATGAGCAGTTCTTC. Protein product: CAWRINYNEQFF.

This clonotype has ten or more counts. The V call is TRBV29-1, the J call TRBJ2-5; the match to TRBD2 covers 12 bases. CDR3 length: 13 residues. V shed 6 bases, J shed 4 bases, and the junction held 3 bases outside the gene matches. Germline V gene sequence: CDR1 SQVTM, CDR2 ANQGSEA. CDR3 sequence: CSVKTSGRETQYF. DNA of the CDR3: TGCAGCGTGAAGACTAGCGGGAGAGAGACCCAGTACTTC.

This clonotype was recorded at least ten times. For the CDR3, the DNA is TGTGCCACCAGCAGAGATCGGGTAACCACGGAGACCCAGTACTTC. Protein product: CATSRDRVTTETQYF. The chain carries TRBV15 and TRBJ2-5; D is unclear. The V gene's germline CDR1 is LNHNV and CDR2 YYDKDF (reference sequence). The CDR3 covers 15 residues. The ends were cut back, 0 bases at V and 5 bases at J, with 13 bases in the middle.

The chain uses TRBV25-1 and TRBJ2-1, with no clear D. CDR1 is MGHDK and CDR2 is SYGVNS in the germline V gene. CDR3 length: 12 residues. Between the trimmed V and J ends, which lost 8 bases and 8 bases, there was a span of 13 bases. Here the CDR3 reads CASLGAIDEQFF. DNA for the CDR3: TGTGCCAGCCTCGGAGCGATCGATGAGCAGTTCTTC. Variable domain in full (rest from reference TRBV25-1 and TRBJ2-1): EADIYQTPRYLVIGTGKKITLECSQTMGHDKMYWYQQDPGMELHLIHYSYGVNSTEKGDLSSESTVSRIRTEHFPLTLESARPSHTSQYLCASLGAIDEQFFGPGTRLTVL.

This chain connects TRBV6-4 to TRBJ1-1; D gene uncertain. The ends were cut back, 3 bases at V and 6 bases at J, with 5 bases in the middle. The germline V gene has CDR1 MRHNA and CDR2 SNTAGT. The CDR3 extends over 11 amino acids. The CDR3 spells CASSDGPEAFF. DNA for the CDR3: TGTGCCAGCAGTGATGGTCCTGAAGCTTTCTTT.

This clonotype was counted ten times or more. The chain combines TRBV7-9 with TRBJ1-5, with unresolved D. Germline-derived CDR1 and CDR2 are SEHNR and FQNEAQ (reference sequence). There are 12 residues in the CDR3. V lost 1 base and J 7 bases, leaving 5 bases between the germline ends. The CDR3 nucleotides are TGTGCCAGCAGCTTAGGAGGGCAGCCCCAGCATTTT. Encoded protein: CASSLGGQPQHF.

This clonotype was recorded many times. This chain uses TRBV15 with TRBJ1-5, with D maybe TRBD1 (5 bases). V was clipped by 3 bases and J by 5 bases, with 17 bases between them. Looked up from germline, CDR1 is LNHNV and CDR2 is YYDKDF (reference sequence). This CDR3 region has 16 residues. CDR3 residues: CATSRAQSQGDQPQHF. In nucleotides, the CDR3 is TGTGCCACCAGCAGGGCTCAGAGTCAGGGTGATCAGCCCCAGCATTTT.

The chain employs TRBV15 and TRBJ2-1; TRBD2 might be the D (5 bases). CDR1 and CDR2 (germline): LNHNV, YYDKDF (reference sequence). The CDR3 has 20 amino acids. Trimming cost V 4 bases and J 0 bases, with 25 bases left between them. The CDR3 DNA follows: TGTGCCACCAGCACTAGGGCGGGCGAGTTCGTTGGTTACTCCTACAATGAGCAGTTCTTC. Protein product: CATSTRAGEFVGYSYNEQFF.